The T cell receptor beta chain described here comes from a study of prognosis after radiotherapy for stage I lung cancer. General study points: Patients who went on to get distant metastases had lower Shannon entropy after stereotactic body radiation therapy. In patients with versus without metastases, TRBV and TRBJ gene usage reportedly differed.

From genomic DNA, TCR beta CDR3 was amplified by two-round multiplex PCR. For every TRBV and TRBJ gene, a specific primer was used in first-round PCR. A single record per CDR3 protein comes from TCRdb applying MiXCR to the multiplex PCR reads. The profile shows tens of thousands of distinct CDR3 sequences, roughly 46% of them singletons. The germline CDR1 and CDR2 sequences are SGHNT and YENEEA. The V and J ends lost 0 bases and 1 base respectively, with 12 bases between them. The CDR3 is made up of 16 amino acids. This clonotype was counted a few times. Its antigen is still unknown. This specimen was PBMCs, taken before or after stereotactic body radiation therapy (not recorded which). This receptor was taken from a donor of 50 years or more with non-small cell lung cancer. The chain links TRBV11-3 to TRBJ2-5, with D uncertain. The CDR3 is CASSLEGASLQETQYF. CDR3 bases: TGTGCCAGCAGCTTAGAGGGTGCGTCCCTCCAAGAGACCCAGTACTTC.